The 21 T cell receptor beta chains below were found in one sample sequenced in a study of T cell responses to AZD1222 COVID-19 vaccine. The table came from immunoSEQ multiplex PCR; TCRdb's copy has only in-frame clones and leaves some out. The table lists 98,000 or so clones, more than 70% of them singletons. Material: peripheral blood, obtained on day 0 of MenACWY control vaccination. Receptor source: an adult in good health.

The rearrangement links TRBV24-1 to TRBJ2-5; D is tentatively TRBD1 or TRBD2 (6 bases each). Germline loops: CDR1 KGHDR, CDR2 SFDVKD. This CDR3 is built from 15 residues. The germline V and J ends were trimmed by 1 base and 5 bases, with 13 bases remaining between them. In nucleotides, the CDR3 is TGTGCCACCAGTGATTTCACCGGGGGCGGGGAGACCCAGTACTTC. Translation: CATSDFTGGGETQYF.

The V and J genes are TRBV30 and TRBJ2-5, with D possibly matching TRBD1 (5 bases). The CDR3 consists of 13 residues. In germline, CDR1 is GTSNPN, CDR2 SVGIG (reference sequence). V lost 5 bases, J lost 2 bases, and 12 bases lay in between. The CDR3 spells CAWGKGWQETQYF. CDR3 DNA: TGTGCCTGGGGGAAGGGGTGGCAAGAGACCCAGTACTTC.

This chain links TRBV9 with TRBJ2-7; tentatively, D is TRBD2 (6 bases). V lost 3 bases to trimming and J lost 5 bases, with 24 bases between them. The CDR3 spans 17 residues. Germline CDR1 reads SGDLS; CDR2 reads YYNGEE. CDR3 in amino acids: CASSAGDVAREVDEQYF. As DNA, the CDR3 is TGTGCCAGCAGCGCGGGAGACGTGGCTAGAGAAGTCGACGAGCAGTACTTC.

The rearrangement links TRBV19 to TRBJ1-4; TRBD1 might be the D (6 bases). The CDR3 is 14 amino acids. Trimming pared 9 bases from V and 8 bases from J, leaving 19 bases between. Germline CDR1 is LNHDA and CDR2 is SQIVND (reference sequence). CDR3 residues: CASQGGVFGEKLFF. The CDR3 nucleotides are TGTGCCAGCCAAGGGGGGGTCTTCGGAGAAAAACTGTTTTTT.

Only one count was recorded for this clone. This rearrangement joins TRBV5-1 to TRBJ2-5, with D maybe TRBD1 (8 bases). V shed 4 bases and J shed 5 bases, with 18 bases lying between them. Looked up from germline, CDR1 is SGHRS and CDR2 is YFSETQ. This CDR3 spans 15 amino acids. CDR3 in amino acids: CASSPRTGRGETQYF. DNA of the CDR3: TGCGCCAGCAGCCCCAGGACAGGGCGGGGGGAGACCCAGTACTTC.

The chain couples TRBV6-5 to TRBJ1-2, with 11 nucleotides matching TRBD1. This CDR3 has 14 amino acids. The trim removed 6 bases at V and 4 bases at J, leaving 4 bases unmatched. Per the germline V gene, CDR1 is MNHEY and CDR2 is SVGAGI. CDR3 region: CASRGQGGAYGYTF. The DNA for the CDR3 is TGTGCCAGCAGGGGACAGGGGGGGGCCTATGGCTACACCTTC.

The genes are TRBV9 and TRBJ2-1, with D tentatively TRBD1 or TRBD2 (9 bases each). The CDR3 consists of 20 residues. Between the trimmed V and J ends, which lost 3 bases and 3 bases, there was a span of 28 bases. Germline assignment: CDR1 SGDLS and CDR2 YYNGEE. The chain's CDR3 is CASSEPGQGLAGDLYNEQFF. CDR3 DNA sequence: TGTGCCAGCAGCGAGCCGGGACAGGGCTTAGCGGGGGACCTCTACAATGAGCAGTTCTTC.

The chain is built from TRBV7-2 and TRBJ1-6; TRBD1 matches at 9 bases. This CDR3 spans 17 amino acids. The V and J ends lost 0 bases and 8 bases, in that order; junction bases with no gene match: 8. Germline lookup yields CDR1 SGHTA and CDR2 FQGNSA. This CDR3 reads CASSLARTGAWDSPLHF. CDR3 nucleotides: TGTGCCAGCAGCTTAGCGAGGACAGGGGCTTGGGATTCACCCCTCCACTTT.

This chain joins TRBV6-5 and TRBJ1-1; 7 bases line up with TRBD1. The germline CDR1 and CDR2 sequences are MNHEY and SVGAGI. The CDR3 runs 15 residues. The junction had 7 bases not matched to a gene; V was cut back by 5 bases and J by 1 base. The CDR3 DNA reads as TGTGCCAGCAGTAACGTACAGGGGTCGAACACTGAAGCTTTCTTT. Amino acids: CASSNVQGSNTEAFF.

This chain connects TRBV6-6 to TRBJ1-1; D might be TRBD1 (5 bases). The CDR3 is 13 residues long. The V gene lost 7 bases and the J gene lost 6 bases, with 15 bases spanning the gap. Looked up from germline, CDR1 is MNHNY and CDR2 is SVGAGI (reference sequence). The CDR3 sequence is CASTLPGRAEAFF. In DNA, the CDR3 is TGTGCCAGCACGCTCCCAGGGAGGGCTGAAGCTTTCTTT.

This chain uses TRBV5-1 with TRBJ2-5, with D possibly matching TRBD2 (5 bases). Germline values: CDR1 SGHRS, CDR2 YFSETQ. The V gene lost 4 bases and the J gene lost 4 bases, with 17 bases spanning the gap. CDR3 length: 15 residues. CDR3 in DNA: TGCGCCAGCAGCCCCCGAGAGGGTGCGGGAGAGACCCAGTACTTC. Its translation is CASSPREGAGETQYF.

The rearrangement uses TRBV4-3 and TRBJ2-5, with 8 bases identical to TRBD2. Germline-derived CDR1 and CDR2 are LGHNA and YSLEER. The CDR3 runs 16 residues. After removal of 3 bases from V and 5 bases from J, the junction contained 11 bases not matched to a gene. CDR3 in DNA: TGCGCCAGCAGCCATTTGGGACCGGGACTAGGGGAGACCCAGTACTTC. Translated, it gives CASSHLGPGLGETQYF.

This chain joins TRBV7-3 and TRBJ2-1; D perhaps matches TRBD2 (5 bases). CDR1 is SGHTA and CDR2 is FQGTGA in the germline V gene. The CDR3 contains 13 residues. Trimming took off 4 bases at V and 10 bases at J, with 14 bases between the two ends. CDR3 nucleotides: TGTGCCAGCAGCTCCCCCGGGTCGGGAGAGCAGTTCTTC. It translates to CASSSPGSGEQFF. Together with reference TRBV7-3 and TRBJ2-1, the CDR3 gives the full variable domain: GAGVSQTPSNKVTEKGKYVELRCDPISGHTALYWYRQSLGQGPEFLIYFQGTGAADDSGLPNDRFFAVRPEGSVSTLKIQRTERGDSAVYLCASSSPGSGEQFFGPGTRLTVL.

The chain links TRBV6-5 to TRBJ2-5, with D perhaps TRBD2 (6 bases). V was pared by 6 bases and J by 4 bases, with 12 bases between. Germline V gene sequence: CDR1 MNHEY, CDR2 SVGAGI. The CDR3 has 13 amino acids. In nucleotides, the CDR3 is TGTGCCAGCAGCCGCGGGGTAACAGAGACCCAGTACTTC. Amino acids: CASSRGVTETQYF.

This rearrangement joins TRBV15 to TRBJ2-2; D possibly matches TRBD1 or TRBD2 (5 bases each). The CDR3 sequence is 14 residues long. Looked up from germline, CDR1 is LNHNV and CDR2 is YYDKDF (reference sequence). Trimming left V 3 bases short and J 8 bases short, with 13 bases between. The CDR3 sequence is CATSRDSPGGELFF. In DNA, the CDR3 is TGTGCCACCAGCAGGGACTCCCCAGGGGGGGAGCTGTTTTTT. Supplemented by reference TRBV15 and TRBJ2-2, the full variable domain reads DAMVIQNPRYQVTQFGKPVTLSCSQTLNHNVMYWYQQKSSQAPKLLFHYYDKDFNNEADTPDNFQSRRPNTSFCFLDIRSPGLGDTAMYLCATSRDSPGGELFFGEGSRLTVL.

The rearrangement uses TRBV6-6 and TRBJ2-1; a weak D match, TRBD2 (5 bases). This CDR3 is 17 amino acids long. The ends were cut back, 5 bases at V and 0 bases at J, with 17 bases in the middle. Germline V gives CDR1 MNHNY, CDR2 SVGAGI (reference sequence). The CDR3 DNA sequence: TGTGCCAGCAGTCCTGCGGGCCGAACCTTCTCCTACAATGAGCAGTTCTTC. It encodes CASSPAGRTFSYNEQFF.

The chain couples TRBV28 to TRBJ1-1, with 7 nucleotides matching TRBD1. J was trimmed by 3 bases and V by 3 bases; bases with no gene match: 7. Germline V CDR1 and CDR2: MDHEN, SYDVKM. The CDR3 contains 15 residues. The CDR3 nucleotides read TGTGCCAGCAGTTTTTTGGGCAGGGGGTACACTGAAGCTTTCTTT. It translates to CASSFLGRGYTEAFF.

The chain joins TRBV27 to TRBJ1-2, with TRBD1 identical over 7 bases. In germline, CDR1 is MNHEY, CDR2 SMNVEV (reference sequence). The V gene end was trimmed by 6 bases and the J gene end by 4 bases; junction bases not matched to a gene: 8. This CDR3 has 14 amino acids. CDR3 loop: CASRKGQPAYGYTF. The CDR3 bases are TGTGCCAGCAGGAAGGGACAGCCGGCCTATGGCTACACCTTC.

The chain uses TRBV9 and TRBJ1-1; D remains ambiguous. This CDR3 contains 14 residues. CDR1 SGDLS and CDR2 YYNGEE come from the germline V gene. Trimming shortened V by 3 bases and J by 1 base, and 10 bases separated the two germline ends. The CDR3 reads CASSARLGNTEAFF. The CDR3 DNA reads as TGTGCCAGCAGCGCGAGATTGGGGAACACTGAAGCTTTCTTT. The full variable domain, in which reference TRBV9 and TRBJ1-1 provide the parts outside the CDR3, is DSGVTQTPKHLITATGQRVTLRCSPRSGDLSVYWYQQSLDQGLQFLIQYYNGEERAKGNILERFSAQQFPDLHSELNLSSLELGDSALYFCASSARLGNTEAFFGQGTRLTVV.

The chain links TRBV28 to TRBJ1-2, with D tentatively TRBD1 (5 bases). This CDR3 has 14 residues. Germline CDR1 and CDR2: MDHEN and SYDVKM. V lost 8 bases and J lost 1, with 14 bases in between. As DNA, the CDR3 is TGTGCCAGCGTATCTGGGGGAAATAACTATGGCTACACCTTC. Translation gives CASVSGGNNYGYTF.

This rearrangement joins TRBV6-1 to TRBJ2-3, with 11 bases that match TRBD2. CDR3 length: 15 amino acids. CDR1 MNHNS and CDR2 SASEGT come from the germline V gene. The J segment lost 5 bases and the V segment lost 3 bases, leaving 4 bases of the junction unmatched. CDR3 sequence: CASSELAGGIDTQYF. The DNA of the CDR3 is TGTGCCAGCAGTGAGCTAGCGGGGGGAATAGATACGCAGTATTTT.